This TCR beta chain derives from a study of control samples from healthy donors and cancer patients. The protocol was immunoSEQ multiplex PCR, while the TCRdb copy is restricted to in-frame clones and leaves out a portion. The sample lists over 150,000 clones, 94% occurring once. In this sample, this clone turned up once. This receptor was taken from a young woman in good health. The sequenced material came from blood.

CDR3 sequence (DNA): TGTGCCAGCACGGGAGGAAGGGAGCTGTTTTTT. It codes for CASTGGRELFF. The chain is built from TRBV2 and TRBJ2-2; 7 nucleotides agree with TRBD2. CDR1 is SNHLY and CDR2 is FYNNEI in the germline V gene. The CDR3 is 11 residues long. After removal of 7 bases from V and 9 bases from J, the junction contained 2 bases not matched to a gene.